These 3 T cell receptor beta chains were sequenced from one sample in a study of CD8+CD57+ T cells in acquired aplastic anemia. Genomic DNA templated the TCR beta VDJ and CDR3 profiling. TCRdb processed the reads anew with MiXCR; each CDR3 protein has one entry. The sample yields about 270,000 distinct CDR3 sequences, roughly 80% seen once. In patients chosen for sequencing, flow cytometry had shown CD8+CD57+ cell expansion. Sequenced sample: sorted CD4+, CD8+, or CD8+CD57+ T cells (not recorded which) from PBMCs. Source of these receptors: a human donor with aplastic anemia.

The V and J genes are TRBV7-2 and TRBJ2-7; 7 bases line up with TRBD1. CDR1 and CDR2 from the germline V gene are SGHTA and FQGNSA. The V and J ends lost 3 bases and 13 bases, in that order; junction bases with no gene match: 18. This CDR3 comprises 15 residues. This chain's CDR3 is CASSLRGGADYGHYF. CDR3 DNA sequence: TGTGCCAGCAGCTTGAGAGGGGGCGCCGACTATGGCCACTACTTC.

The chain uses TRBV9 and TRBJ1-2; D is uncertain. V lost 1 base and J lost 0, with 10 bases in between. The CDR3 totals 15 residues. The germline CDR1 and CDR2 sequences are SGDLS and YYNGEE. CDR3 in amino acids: CASSVTGMANYGYTF. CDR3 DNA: TGTGCCAGCAGCGTAACGGGGATGGCTAACTATGGCTACACCTTC.

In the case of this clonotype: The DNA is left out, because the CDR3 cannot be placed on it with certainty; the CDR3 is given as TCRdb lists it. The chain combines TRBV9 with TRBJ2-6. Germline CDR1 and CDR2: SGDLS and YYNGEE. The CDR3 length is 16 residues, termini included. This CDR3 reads CASGAGGNIQYFVLTF.